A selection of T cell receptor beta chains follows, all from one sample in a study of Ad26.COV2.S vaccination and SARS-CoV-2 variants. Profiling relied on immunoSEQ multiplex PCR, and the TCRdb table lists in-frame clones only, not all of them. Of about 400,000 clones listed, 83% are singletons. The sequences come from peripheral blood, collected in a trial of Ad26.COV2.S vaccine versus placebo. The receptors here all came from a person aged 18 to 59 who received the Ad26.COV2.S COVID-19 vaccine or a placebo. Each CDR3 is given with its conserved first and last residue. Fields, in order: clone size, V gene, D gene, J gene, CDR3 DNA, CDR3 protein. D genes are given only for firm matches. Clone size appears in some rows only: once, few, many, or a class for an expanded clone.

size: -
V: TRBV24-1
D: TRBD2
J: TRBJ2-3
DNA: TGTGCCACCAGTGAGACTAGCGGCCGCACAGATACGCAGTATTTT
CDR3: CATSETSGRTDTQYF

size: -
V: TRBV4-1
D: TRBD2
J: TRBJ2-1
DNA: TGCGCCAGCAGCCGTTCGGTAGTGGGCAGCGGGAGTGGGAATGAGCAGTTCTTC
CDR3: CASSRSVVGSGSGNEQFF

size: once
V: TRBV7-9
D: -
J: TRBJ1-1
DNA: TGTGCCAGCAGCTTAGCAATACCAGGGGAGAACACTGAAGCTTTCTTT
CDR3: CASSLAIPGENTEAFF

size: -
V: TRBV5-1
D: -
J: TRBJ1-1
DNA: TGCGCCAGCAGTACTTTTGGGATGACGGGCACTGAAGCTTTCTTT
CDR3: CASSTFGMTGTEAFF

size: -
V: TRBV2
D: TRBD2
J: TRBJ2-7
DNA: TGTGCCAGCAGTGAAATGTATCCGACTAGCGGGGGCTCCTACGAGCAGTACTTC
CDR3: CASSEMYPTSGGSYEQYF

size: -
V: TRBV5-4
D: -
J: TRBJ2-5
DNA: TGTGCCAGCAGCTTTAAAGGGACTTCAGAGACCCAGTACTTC
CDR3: CASSFKGTSETQYF

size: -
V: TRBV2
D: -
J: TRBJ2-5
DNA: TGTGCCAGCAGTGTAGTAGTAGGAGAGACCCAGTACTTC
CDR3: CASSVVVGETQYF

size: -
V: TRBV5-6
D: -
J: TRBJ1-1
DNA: TGTGCCAGCAGCTTTATACAGGACCTTGAAGCTTTCTTT
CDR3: CASSFIQDLEAFF

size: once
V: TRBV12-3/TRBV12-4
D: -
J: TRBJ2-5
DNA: TGTGCCAGCAGCCTCAACTCCCAAGAGACCCAGTACTTC
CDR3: CASSLNSQETQYF

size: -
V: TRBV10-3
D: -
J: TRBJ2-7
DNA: TGTGCCATCAGGGATTCCTACGAGCAGTACTTC
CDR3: CAIRDSYEQYF

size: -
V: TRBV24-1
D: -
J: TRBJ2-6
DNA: TGTGCCACCAGTGATGCTACCGATCCGGTCTCTGGGGCCAACGTCCTGACTTTC
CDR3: CATSDATDPVSGANVLTF

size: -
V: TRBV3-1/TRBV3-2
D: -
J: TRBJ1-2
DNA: TGTGCCAGCAGCCCGTCTGAGGGCTACGGCTACACCTTC
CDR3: CASSPSEGYGYTF

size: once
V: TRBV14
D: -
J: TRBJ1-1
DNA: TGTGCCAGCAGCCTTTACACTGAAGCTTTCTTT
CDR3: CASSLYTEAFF

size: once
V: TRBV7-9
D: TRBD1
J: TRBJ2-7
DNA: TGTGCCAGCAGCTTAGGGGGACAGGGCCCCTACGAGCAGTACTTC
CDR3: CASSLGGQGPYEQYF

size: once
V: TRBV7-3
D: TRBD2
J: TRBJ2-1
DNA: TGTGCCAGCAGCCTAAGCCCTAGCGGGAAAGGCTCCTACAATGAGCAGTTCTTC
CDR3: CASSLSPSGKGSYNEQFF

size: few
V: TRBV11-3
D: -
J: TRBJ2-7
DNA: TGTGCCAGCAGCAGGGTTTTGAGGTCCTACGAGCAGTACTTC
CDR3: CASSRVLRSYEQYF

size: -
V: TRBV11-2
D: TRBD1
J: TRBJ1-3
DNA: TGTGCCAGCAGCTGGCAGGGGGCGTTCGGAAACACCATATATTTT
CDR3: CASSWQGAFGNTIYF

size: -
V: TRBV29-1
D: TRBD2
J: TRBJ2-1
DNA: TGCAGCATATCTCGGGGTAGCGGGAGTGGTGAGCAGTTCTTC
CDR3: CSISRGSGSGEQFF

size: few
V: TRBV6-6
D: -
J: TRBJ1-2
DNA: TGTGCCAGCAGTTACGGGGGCTACACCTTC
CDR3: CASSYGGYTF

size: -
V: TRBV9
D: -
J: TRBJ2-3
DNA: TGTGCCAGCAGCGTAGTAGCGGTACGCACAGATACGCAGTATTTT
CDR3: CASSVVAVRTDTQYF

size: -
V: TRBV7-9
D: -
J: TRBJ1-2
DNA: TGTGCCAGCAGCTTAGTCGGGGACTTAAACTATGGCTACACCTTC
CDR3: CASSLVGDLNYGYTF

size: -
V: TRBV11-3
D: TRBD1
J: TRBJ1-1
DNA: TGTGCCAGCAGCTCCCAGGACAGGGGAAACACTGAAGCTTTCTTT
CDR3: CASSSQDRGNTEAFF

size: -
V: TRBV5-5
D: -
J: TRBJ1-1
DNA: TGTGCCAGCAGCCGTACCAAGGGGGACACTGAAGCTTTCTTT
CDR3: CASSRTKGDTEAFF